This T cell receptor (beta chain) is drawn from a study of T cells in localized non-small cell lung cancer. Germline V gives CDR1 SGHTA, CDR2 FQGTGA. The CDR3 has 15 amino acids. The V segment lost 5 bases and the J segment 5 bases; nucleotides outside the gene matches: 8. Sequencing used immunoSEQ multiplex PCR; TCRdb keeps in-frame clones, though not all of them. The sample consists of approximately 31,000 clones, about 90% of them appearing once. Sequences were derived from peripheral blood mononuclear cells, sampled before any cancer treatment. This TCR was sampled from a man between 35 and 75 years old with stage III lung adenocarcinoma. J is TRBJ2-3 and V is TRBV7-3, with 9 positions matching TRBD2. The CDR3 spells CASSPASGAGDTQYF. CDR3 DNA sequence: TGTGCCAGCAGCCCGGCTAGCGGGGCAGGAGATACGCAGTATTTT.